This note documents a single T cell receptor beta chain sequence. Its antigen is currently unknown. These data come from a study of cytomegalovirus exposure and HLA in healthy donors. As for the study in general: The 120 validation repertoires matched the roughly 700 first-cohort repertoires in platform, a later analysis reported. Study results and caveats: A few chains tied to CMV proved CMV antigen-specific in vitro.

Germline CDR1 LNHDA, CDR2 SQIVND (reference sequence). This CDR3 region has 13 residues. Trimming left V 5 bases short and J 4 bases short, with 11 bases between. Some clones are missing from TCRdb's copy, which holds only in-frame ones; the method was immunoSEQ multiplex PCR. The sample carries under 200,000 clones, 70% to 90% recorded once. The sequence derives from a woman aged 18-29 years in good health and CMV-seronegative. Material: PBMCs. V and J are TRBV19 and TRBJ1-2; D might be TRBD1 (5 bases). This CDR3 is CASSSQGSYGYTF. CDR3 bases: TGTGCCAGTAGTTCCCAGGGTAGCTATGGCTACACCTTC.